This T cell receptor (beta chain) stems from a study of CD8+ T cells in alopecia areata. Study-level results: Normal scalp had lower clonality than lesional scalp, with alopecia totalis/universalis lesions showing this most strongly.

Treatment meaning: oral pan-JAK inhibitor, 5-10 mg twice daily. RNA extraction was followed by reverse transcription into cDNA, which acted as the sequencing template. The method was immunoSEQ multiplex PCR; TCRdb's version includes in-frame clones alone and lacks a portion of them. The table includes fewer than 150,000 clones, 82% detected once. On this clone itself: Its specificity is unknown.

The sequenced sample was CD8+ T cells sorted from blood, obtained at week 4, from a patient treated with tofacitinib. The receptor comes from a human donor with alopecia areata.

The CDR3 coding sequence is TGTGCCAGCAGCACAGACAGGGCGGACACTGAAGCTTTCTTT. This gives the protein CASSTDRADTEAFF. V is TRBV11-3 and J is TRBJ1-1; 7 positions match TRBD1. The CDR3 has 14 residues. V shed 5 bases, J shed 3 bases, and the junction held 6 bases outside the gene matches. CDR1 and CDR2 from the germline V gene are SGHNT and YENEEA.